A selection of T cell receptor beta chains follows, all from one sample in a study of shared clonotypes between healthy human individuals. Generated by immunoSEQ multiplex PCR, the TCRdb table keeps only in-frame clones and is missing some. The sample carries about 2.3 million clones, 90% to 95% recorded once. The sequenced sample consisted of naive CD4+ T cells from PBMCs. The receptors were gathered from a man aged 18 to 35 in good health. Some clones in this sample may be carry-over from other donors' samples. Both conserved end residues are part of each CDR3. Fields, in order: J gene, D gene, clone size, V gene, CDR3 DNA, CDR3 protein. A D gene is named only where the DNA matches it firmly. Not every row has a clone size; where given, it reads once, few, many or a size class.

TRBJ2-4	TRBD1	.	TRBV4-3	TGCGCCAGCAGCCAAGTGCCCGACAGGGAAAACATTCAGTACTTC	CASSQVPDRENIQYF
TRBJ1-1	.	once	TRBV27	TGTGCCAGCTGCGGGAAGGGAGTTTACACTGAAGCTTTCTTT	CASCGKGVYTEAFF
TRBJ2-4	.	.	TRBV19	TGTGCCAGTAGTAAGACGCCCGGGACGGACTATGCAGTTTACATTCAGTACTTC	CASSKTPGTDYAVYIQYF
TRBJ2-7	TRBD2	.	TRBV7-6	TGTGCCAGCAGCTCCAGCGGGAGGGCATCCGAGCAGTACTTC	CASSSSGRASEQYF
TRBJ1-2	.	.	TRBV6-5	TGTGCCAGCAGTTACGGGGGTGGCTACACCTTC	CASSYGGGYTF
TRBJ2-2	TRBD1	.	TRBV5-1	TGCGCCAGCAGCTCGGCAGGGGGCTCGAACACCGGGGAGCTGTTTTTT	CASSSAGGSNTGELFF
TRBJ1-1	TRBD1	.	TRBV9	TGTGCCAGCAGCGGACAACAGGGGGCTTACACTGAAGCTTTCTTT	CASSGQQGAYTEAFF
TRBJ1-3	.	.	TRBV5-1	TGCGCCAGCACCGAGTCTTCCTCTGGAAACACCATATATTTT	CASTESSSGNTIYF
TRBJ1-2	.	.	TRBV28	TGTGCCAGCAGTTTAGTGAGCTATGGCTACACCTTC	CASSLVSYGYTF
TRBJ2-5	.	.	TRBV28	TGTGCCAGCAGTCCCCACAGGACGGATCACCAAGAGACCCAGTACTTC	CASSPHRTDHQETQYF
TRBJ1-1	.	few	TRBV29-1	TGCAGCGTTGAAGGCCGGGCCGGGAACACTGAAGCTTTCTTT	CSVEGRAGNTEAFF
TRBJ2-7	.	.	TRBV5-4	TGTGCCAGCAGTCCCGTGGGGTGGGGCCCCGTGGCCTACGAGCAGTACTTC	CASSPVGWGPVAYEQYF
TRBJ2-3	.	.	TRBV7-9	TGTGCCAGCAGCTTAGATGCAAGCAGCACAGATACGCAGTATTTT	CASSLDASSTDTQYF
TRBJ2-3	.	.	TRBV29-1	TGCAGCGCGGCAGGCACAACCCGCACAGATACGCAGTATTTT	CSAAGTTRTDTQYF
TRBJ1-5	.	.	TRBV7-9	TGTGCCAGCAGCTTAGGGGCGGGGCAGACCAATCAGCCCCAGCATTTT	CASSLGAGQTNQPQHF
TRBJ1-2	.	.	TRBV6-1	TGTGCCAGCAGGCACCCGGGGGGAGACCCTTCCTTC	CASRHPGGDPSF
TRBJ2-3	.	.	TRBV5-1	TGCGCCAGCAGCTTGGTGCCAGCGGGCCCAGATACGCAGTATTTT	CASSLVPAGPDTQYF
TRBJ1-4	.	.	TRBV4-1	TGCGCCAGCAGCCACGTCACAAGGGGACCTTGGGAAAAACTGTTTTTT	CASSHVTRGPWEKLFF
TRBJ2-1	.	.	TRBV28	TGTGCCAGCAGTTTATCTACATTGAAGGGTGAGCAGTTCTTC	CASSLSTLKGEQFF
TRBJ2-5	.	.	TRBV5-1	TGCGCCAGCAGCCCACCCTCCGGGCTCATGAGAGAGACCCAGTACTTC	CASSPPSGLMRETQYF
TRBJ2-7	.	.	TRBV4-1	TGCGCCAGCAGTCCCCCCCTGGGGGGGCAGTACTTC	CASSPPLGGQYF
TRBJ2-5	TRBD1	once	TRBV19	TGTGCCAGTAGTATGAACAGGGGCGGGGAGACCCAGTACTTC	CASSMNRGGETQYF
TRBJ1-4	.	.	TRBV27	TGTGCCAGCAGTTTATTTCTAGCGGAGGCAACTAATGAAAAACTGTTTTTT	CASSLFLAEATNEKLFF
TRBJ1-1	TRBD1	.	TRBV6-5	TGTGCCAGCACCAAAGACAGGGTGGGTGAAGCTTTCTTT	CASTKDRVGEAFF
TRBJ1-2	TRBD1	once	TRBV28	TGTGCCAGCAGTGCCTATGACAGGGGGAGAGGCTATGGCTACACCTTC	CASSAYDRGRGYGYTF
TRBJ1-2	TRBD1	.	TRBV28	TGTGCCAGCAGTTTGGGACAGAACTATGGCTACACCTTC	CASSLGQNYGYTF
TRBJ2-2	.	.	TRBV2	TGTGCCAGCAGTGGAGGAACCGGGGAGCTGTTTTTT	CASSGGTGELFF
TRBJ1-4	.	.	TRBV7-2	TGTGCCAGCTCGTTTTCTGCAACTAATGAAAAACTGTTTTTT	CASSFSATNEKLFF
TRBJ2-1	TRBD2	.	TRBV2	TGTGCCAGCAGTGAACTGCGGGGGGCCTACAATGAGCAGTTCTTC	CASSELRGAYNEQFF
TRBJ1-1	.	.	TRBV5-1	TGCGCCAGCAGCTTGTTGGGCGGCGGAAACACTGAAGCTTTCTTT	CASSLLGGGNTEAFF
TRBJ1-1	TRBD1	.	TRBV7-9	TGTGCCAGCACCCCAGGGGGGCCCCCGGACGGCACTGAAGCTTTCTTT	CASTPGGPPDGTEAFF
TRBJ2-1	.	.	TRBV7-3	TGTGCCAGCAGCTTAACAGGAGGCCTTCCTGACAATGAGCAGTTCTTC	CASSLTGGLPDNEQFF
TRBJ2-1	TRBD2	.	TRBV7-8	TGTGCCAGCAGCTCGTCCTGGGGGGGACTAGCGGGAAATGAGCAGTTCTTC	CASSSSWGGLAGNEQFF
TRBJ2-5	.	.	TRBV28	TGTGCCAGCAGTCAAACTCCCAACCTAATAGTGGACCCCAACTTC	CASSQTPNLIVDPNF
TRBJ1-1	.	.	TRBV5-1	TGCGCCAGCAGCTTGGCCGCAGGGAACACTGAAGCTTTCTTT	CASSLAAGNTEAFF
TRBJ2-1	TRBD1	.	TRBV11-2	TGTGCCAGCAGCGGAACGGGACAGGGGTTAGTGGGTGAGCAGTTCTTC	CASSGTGQGLVGEQFF
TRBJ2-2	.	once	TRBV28	TGTGCCAGCAGTTTGCCTAGCATGGTCGGGGAGCTGTTTTTT	CASSLPSMVGELFF
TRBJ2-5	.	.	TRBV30	TGTGCCTGGAGTAAGGGTGCAGGGACCCAAGAGACCCAGTACTTC	CAWSKGAGTQETQYF
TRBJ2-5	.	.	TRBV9	TGTGCCAGCAGCGCTCTCCGCCCCGGCGAGCAAGAGACCCAGTACTTC	CASSALRPGEQETQYF
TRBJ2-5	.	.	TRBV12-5	TGTGCTAGTGGGCCGGGACGTCGAGGGACCCAGTACTTC	CASGPGRRGTQYF
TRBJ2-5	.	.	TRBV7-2	TGTGCCAGCAGCCTTAGCTGGGAGACCCAGTACTTC	CASSLSWETQYF
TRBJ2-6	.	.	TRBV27	TGTGCCAGCAGGAGCTCTGGGGCCAACGTCCTGACTTTC	CASRSSGANVLTF
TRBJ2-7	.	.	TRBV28	TGTGCCAGCATCCGGGCGAGGACCTACGAGCAGTACTTC	CASIRARTYEQYF
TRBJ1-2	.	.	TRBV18	TGTGCCAGCTCAGTGGAGCGAGGCTACACCTTC	CASSVERGYTF
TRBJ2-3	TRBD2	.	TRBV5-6	TGTGCCAGCAGCTTGGTTGGAGCGGGAGAATTTACAGATACGCAGTATTTT	CASSLVGAGEFTDTQYF
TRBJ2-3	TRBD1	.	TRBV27	TGTGCCAGCAGTGCTCTGGACAGGCGAAGGGCAGATACGCAGTATTTT	CASSALDRRRADTQYF
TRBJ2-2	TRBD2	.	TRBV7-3	TGTGCCAGCAGTTACATAGCGGGAGGGCCTACCGGGGAGCTGTTTTTT	CASSYIAGGPTGELFF
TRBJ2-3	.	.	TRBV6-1	TGTGCCAGCAGTGAAACGGCAGCTTCAGATACGCAGTATTTT	CASSETAASDTQYF
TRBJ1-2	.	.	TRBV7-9	TGTGCCAGCAGCATAGCCCAGATTGACCACTATGGCTACACCTTC	CASSIAQIDHYGYTF
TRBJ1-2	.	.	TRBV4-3	TGCGCCAGCAGCCACCGTCCGGGGGAAAGGGGGGGCTACACCTTC	CASSHRPGERGGYTF
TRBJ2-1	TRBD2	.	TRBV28	TGTGCCAGCAGTCTACTAGGACTAGCGGGCCGTTTGGAGCAGTTCTTC	CASSLLGLAGRLEQFF
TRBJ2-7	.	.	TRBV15	TGTGCCACCAGCAGAGGCAGCCCTTACGAGCAGTACTTC	CATSRGSPYEQYF
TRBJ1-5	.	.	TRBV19	TGTGCCAGTAGTGCAGCCGGGACAATAGGCAATCAGCCCCAGCATTTT	CASSAAGTIGNQPQHF
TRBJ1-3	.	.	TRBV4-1	TGCGCCAGCAGCCAAGACCCGAGAGGGGGGAACACCATATATTTT	CASSQDPRGGNTIYF
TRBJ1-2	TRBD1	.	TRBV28	TGTGCCAGCAGCCTACTTATTTCGACAGGGGGGAACTATGGCTACACCTTC	CASSLLISTGGNYGYTF